This T cell receptor (beta chain) was observed in a study of blood T cell repertoires in COVID-19. This CDR3 is built from 15 residues. Germline lookup yields CDR1 SEHNR and CDR2 FQNEAQ (reference sequence). Trimming removed 5 bases from V and 3 bases from J; junction bases left unmatched: 7. In the authors' methods: The authors estimated nucleated cell counts from reference gene primer amplification. Only in-frame clones appear in the TCRdb table, and some are missing; sequencing was by immunoSEQ multiplex PCR. V and J calls and clone size are copied from that table; D and trimming were computed from the DNA. This table has some 200,000 clones, 80% to 90% appearing once.

V is TRBV7-9 and J is TRBJ2-7, with 10 positions matching TRBD1. The sample consisted of peripheral blood. The TCR comes from a woman of 80 years or more with acute or convalescent COVID-19. Here the CDR3 reads CASSPGTGESYEQYF. CDR3 DNA sequence: TGTGCCAGCAGCCCGGGGACAGGGGAAAGCTACGAGCAGTACTTC.